The source of this T cell receptor (beta chain) is a study of blood T cells in healthy people across ages. This CDR3 is built from 15 residues. Germline lookup yields CDR1 SGHRS and CDR2 YFSETQ. V shed 2 bases, J shed 6 bases, and the junction held 4 bases outside the gene matches. A second PCR, run for about 7 to 11 cycles, used a sample-barcoded 5' primer plus a J-beta primer mix. Via MiXCR, TCRdb re-called the 5' RACE reads, giving one row per CDR3 protein. The sample consists of more than 800,000 distinct CDR3 sequences, 25% to 30% of them appearing once. The sample holds many counts of this clonotype.

The source material was blood. The chain links TRBV5-1 to TRBJ2-1, with TRBD2 identical over 11 bases. The clonotype comes from a woman of 80 years or more in good health. In nucleotides, the CDR3 is TGCGCCAGCAGCTTTAGCGGGGGGGCCCTCAATGAGCAGTTCTTC. The encoded protein is CASSFSGGALNEQFF.